The 10 T cell receptor beta chains below all came from one sample that was sequenced in a study of cytomegalovirus exposure and HLA in healthy donors. PCR primers comprised 60 Vbeta and 13 Jbeta primers. Some clones are missing from TCRdb's copy, which holds only in-frame ones; the method was immunoSEQ multiplex PCR. The sample includes 49,000 or so clones. What was sequenced was PBMCs. The source is a middle-aged man in good health and CMV-seropositive.

This sequence joins TRBV5-1 and TRBJ1-3; 7 bases line up with TRBD1. Germline-derived CDR1 and CDR2 are SGHRS and YFSETQ. Trimming took 9 bases from V and 2 from J; bases not matched to a gene: 5. CDR3 length: 13 amino acids. This chain's CDR3 is CATRTGTGNTIYF. DNA for the CDR3: TGCGCCACCCGGACAGGCACTGGAAACACCATATATTTT.

About this clone: Sequence at one end of the junction differs from germline and may be a read error. The chain links TRBV7-7 to TRBJ1-1, with 8 nucleotides matching TRBD1. CDR1 and CDR2 (germline): SSHAT, FNYEAQ (reference sequence). The CDR3 extends over 13 amino acids. The CDR3 nucleotides are TGTGCTAGCAGCTTGGACAGGGAGGCTGAAGCTTTCTTT. It translates to CASSLDREAEAFF.

About this clone: This sample also contains other DNA sequences that code for the same CDR3. CDR3 DNA sequence: TGTGCCAGCAGCTTCGGTGGGAGCTCCTACAATGAGCAGTTCTTC. Translating it yields CASSFGGSSYNEQFF. The chain recombines TRBV11-3 with TRBJ2-1, with D possibly TRBD2 on 5 matching bases. V lost 3 bases, J lost 0 bases, and 9 bases lay in between. This CDR3 is built from 15 residues. Germline CDR1 reads SGHNT; CDR2 reads YENEEA.

The genes are TRBV7-3 and TRBJ1-2, with a possible D match to TRBD1 (5 bases). V gave up 1 base and J gave up 11 bases, with 17 bases separating them. Germline loops: CDR1 SGHTA, CDR2 FQGTGA. This CDR3 contains 14 residues. Here the CDR3 reads CASSLNPSRAPYTF. CDR3 nucleotide sequence: TGTGCCAGCAGCTTAAATCCATCCAGGGCCCCTTACACCTTC.

The CDR3, as DNA: TGTGCCAGCAGTTTATCGGGACTGACCCAAGAGACCCAGTACTTC. Its protein product is CASSLSGLTQETQYF. The chain is built from TRBV28 and TRBJ2-5; D is perhaps TRBD2 (6 bases). CDR1 is MDHEN, CDR2 SYDVKM, per germline. V was cut by 1 base and J by 1 base, with 10 bases left in between. The CDR3 has 15 residues.

The CDR3 sequence: CASSLREADSPLHF. CDR3 sequence (DNA): TGTGCCAGCAGTTTAAGGGAAGCGGATTCACCCCTCCACTTT. The chain is built from TRBV27 and TRBJ1-6; D is undetermined. Germline V CDR1 and CDR2: MNHEY, SMNVEV (reference sequence). Trimming took off 2 bases at V and 8 bases at J, with 10 bases between the two ends. This CDR3 has 14 amino acids.

V and J are TRBV10-3 and TRBJ2-5; maybe TRBD1 (6 bases). The CDR3 has 14 residues. V shed 8 bases and J shed 4 bases, with 17 bases lying between them. CDR1 and CDR2 from the germline V gene are ENHRY and SYGVKD. This CDR3 reads CAISAGAGRETQYF. In nucleotides, the CDR3 is TGTGCCATCTCAGCAGGGGCAGGGAGAGAGACCCAGTACTTC.

The genes are TRBV19 and TRBJ2-1; 7 nucleotides align to TRBD2. Trimming removed 3 bases from V and 8 bases from J; junction bases left unmatched: 1. The CDR3 is 12 amino acids. Per germline, CDR1 LNHDA and CDR2 SQIVND (reference sequence). The CDR3: CASSIRGDEQFF. CDR3 coding DNA: TGTGCCAGTAGTATTCGGGGGGATGAGCAGTTCTTC.

The chain uses TRBV7-6 and TRBJ1-1; 8 bases line up with TRBD1. V gave up 5 bases and J gave up 6 bases; unmatched junction bases: 2. Germline V CDR1 and CDR2: SGHVS, FNYEAQ. This CDR3 contains 12 residues. CDR3 DNA sequence: TGTGCCAGCAGCACAGGGGGTCCTGAAGCTTTCTTT. This encodes CASSTGGPEAFF.

The chain links TRBV7-9 to TRBJ2-2; 10 nucleotides agree with TRBD2. V lost 3 bases, J lost 7 bases, and 8 bases stayed unmatched. The CDR3 has 16 amino acids. Germline V CDR1 and CDR2: SEHNR, FQNEAQ (reference sequence). CDR3 sequence reads: CASSFTSGVEDGELFF. For the CDR3, the DNA is TGTGCCAGCAGCTTTACTAGCGGGGTTGAGGACGGGGAGCTGTTTTTT. The full variable domain, with the rest looked up from reference TRBV7-9 and TRBJ2-2, is DTGVSQNPRHKITKRGQNVTFRCDPISEHNRLYWYRQTLGQGPEFLTYFQNEAQLEKSRLLSDRFSAERPKGSFSTLEIQRTEQGDSAMYLCASSFTSGVEDGELFFGEGSRLTVL.